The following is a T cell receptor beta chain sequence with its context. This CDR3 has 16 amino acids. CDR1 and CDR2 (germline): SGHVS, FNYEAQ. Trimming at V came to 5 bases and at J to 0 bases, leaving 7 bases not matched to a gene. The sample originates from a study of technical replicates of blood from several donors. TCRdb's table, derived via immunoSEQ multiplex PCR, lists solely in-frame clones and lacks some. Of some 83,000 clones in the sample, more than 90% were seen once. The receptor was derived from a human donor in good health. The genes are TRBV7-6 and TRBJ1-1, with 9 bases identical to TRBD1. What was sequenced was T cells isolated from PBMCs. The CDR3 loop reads CASSVGTGLMNTEAFF. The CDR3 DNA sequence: TGTGCCAGCAGCGTCGGGACAGGGCTCATGAACACTGAAGCTTTCTTT. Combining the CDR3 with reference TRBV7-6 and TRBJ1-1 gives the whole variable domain GAGVSQSPRYKVTKRGQDVALRCDPISGHVSLYWYRQALGQGPEFLTYFNYEAQQDKSGLPNDRFSAERPEGSISTLTIQRTEQRDSAMYRCASSVGTGLMNTEAFFGQGTRLTVV.